One and the same sample provided the 6 T cell receptor beta chains below, sequenced in a study of T cell responses to AZD1222 COVID-19 vaccine. Measured with immunoSEQ multiplex PCR; TCRdb has only the in-frame clones, and not every one. The sample carries tens of thousands of clones, 90% recorded once. Here the sequenced sample was peripheral blood, taken 28 days after the second AZD1222 dose. The receptors shown here come from an adult who received the AZD1222 COVID-19 vaccine.

This clone was seen just once. The rearrangement uses TRBV3-1 (or the pseudogene TRBV3-2) and TRBJ1-1; D is perhaps TRBD1 (5 bases). The CDR3 contains 18 residues. V was cut by 4 bases and J by 4 bases, with 25 bases left in between. Germline V gene lookup returns CDR1 LGHDT and CDR2 YNNKEL (reference sequence). CDR3 sequence reads: CASSPHPGQEGFGTEAFF. CDR3 nucleotide sequence: TGTGCCAGCAGCCCGCACCCCGGACAAGAGGGGTTCGGCACTGAAGCTTTCTTT.

The chain has TRBV6-5 and TRBJ1-2, with D perhaps matching TRBD1 (5 bases). Trimming took 4 bases from V and 8 from J, leaving 17 bases between them. Looked up from germline, CDR1 is MNHEY and CDR2 is SVGAGI. CDR3 size: 14 residues. The CDR3 reads CASSFISGHRGYTF. For the CDR3, the DNA is TGTGCCAGCAGTTTTATTTCAGGACATCGAGGCTACACCTTC.

The chain has TRBV5-1 and TRBJ2-2; TRBD1 agrees at 9 bases. The V gene end was trimmed by 4 bases and the J gene end by 1 base; junction bases not matched to a gene: 2. The CDR3 loop spans 15 amino acids. The V gene's germline CDR1 is SGHRS and CDR2 YFSETQ. CDR3 coding DNA: TGCGCCAGCAGCCCGGGACAGGGGAACACCGGGGAGCTGTTTTTT. Translating it yields CASSPGQGNTGELFF.

The chain employs TRBV7-7 and TRBJ1-2; 7 nucleotides agree with TRBD1. The germline V gene encodes CDR1 SSHAT and CDR2 FNYEAQ (reference sequence). The ends lost 6 bases at V and 5 bases at J; junction bases unmatched: 6. CDR3 length: 13 residues. CDR3 nucleotide sequence: TGTGCCAGCAGAGACAGGGTGCGGTATGGCTACACCTTC. It specifies CASRDRVRYGYTF.

A few counts support this clone. The chain carries TRBV5-1 and TRBJ2-1; 7 bases fit TRBD1. Germline V gene lookup returns CDR1 SGHRS and CDR2 YFSETQ. V was pared by 0 bases and J by 8 bases, with 2 bases of the junction left unmatched. The CDR3 runs 13 residues. CDR3 nucleotides: TGCGCCAGCAGCTTGGGGGACAGCCATGAGCAGTTCTTC. Protein product: CASSLGDSHEQFF.

The V call is TRBV18, the J call TRBJ1-2, with TRBD1 matching 8 bases. V dropped 3 bases and J dropped 4; count of bases not matched to a gene: 4. The CDR3 runs 14 residues. The germline CDR1 and CDR2 sequences are KGHSH and LQKENI. The CDR3 is CASSPEGQGYGYTF. The CDR3 region has the DNA TGTGCCAGCTCACCGGAAGGACAGGGCTATGGCTACACCTTC.